The entry below gives a single TCR beta chain sequence along with its context. Its antigen is unknown. Nothing much larger sits one base from this clone, and base qualities are not available. This sample was included in a study of blood T cell repertoires in COVID-19 (dated by TCRdb to 2018 to 2021). The study in broad terms: Collaborator samples came from the United States, Italy and Spain and covered acute and convalescent phases of COVID-19. Where available, HLA class I and class II types were taken from metadata supplied by the sample provider and were not determined by assay-based typing. Samples were obtained from the ongoing ImmuneRACE study (first 160 participants) and from 1,254 subjects provided by 6 global collaborators. Deeply sampled blood TCRbeta repertoires from subjects exposed to, actively infected with, or recovered from COVID-19 were included in the dataset. The prospective study material was composed of cDNA or gDNA derived from T cells, B-cell-depleted T cells, or PBMCs. The repertoires were released in a freely available public database intended as a resource for research on the immune response to SARS-CoV-2. The sample metadata nearly always contained a de-identified subject ID, COVID-19 status, age in years and sex.

General study outcomes and caveats: The amount of clinical and demographic metadata varied by source and participant and was provided uncurated.

TCRbeta CDR3 regions were amplified from genomic DNA using the immunoSEQ Assay, a bias-controlled multiplex PCR. For the original study's pipeline: The number of nucleated cells in each sample was estimated from the amplification of reference gene primers within the assay. Sequence reads were collapsed and filtered to measure the absolute abundance of every unique TCRbeta CDR3 rearrangement. Productive Simpson clonality was computed per sample as the square root of Simpson's diversity index over productive rearrangements. Held by TCRdb, this immuneACCESS table contains in-frame sequences only and omits some clones. Under half of the omission traces to an unresolved V gene where checked; the cause of the rest is unknown. The V and J calls and clone size were taken over from that table, and D and trimming were inferred from the DNA. In all, the sample holds over 150,000 clones, and approximately 91% of those were seen once. The ten largest make up nearly 0.55% of the sample.

The germline V gene sets CDR1 to SGHVS and CDR2 to FNYEAQ. The CDR3 spans 14 residues, from the cysteine through the phenylalanine. The only DNA kept is the CDR3, 42 bases in frame from the first base. Relative to germline, V is missing 1 base and J is missing 8 bases, with 4 bases of the junction outside any gene match. Whole blood was collected in K2EDTA tubes by collaborating institutions according to the institutions' own protocols. For TCRbeta analysis, collaborators shipped samples as frozen whole blood, isolated PBMCs, or DNA extracted from either of those sample types. The receptor's source is a man aged 45-65 years with acute or convalescent COVID-19. The sequenced material came from peripheral blood. This receptor chain uses TRBV7-6 and TRBJ1-4, and TRBD1 matches 7 of the central bases. Read as DNA, the sequence is TGTGCCAGCAGCTTAGGCTTACAGGGGGAAAAACTGTTTTTT. This yields the protein CASSLGLQGEKLFF.